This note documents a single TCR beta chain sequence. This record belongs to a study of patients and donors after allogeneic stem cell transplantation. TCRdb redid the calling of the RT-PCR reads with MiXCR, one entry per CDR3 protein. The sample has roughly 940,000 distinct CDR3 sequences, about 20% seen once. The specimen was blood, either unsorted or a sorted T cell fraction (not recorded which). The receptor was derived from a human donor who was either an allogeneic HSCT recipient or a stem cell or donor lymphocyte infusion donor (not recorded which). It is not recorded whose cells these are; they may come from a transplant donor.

For the CDR3, the DNA is TGTGCCAGCAGTTACGGGCCCGCCCGGAGGGATGAGCAGTTCTTC. Its translation: CASSYGPARRDEQFF. The genes are TRBV6-2 or TRBV6-3 and TRBJ2-1; a weak D match, TRBD2 (6 bases). The germline gives CDR1 MNHEY, CDR2 SVGEGT. This CDR3 is 15 amino acids long. V was shortened by 2 bases and J by 8 bases, with 16 bases between the two germline ends.